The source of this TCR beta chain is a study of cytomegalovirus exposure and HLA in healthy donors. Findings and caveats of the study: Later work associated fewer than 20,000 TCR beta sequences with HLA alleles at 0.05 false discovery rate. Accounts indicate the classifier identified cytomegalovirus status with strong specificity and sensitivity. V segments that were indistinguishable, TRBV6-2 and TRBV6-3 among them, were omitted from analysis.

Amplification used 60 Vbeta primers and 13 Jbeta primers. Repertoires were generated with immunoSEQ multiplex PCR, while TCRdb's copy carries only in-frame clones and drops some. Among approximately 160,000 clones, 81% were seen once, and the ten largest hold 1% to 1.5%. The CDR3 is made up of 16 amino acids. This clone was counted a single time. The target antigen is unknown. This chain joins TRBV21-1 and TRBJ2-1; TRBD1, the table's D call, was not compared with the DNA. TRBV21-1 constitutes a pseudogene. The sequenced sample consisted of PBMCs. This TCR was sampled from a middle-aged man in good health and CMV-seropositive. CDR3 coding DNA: TGTGCCAGCAGCAAATCCCGACAGAAAGACTACAATGAGCAGTTCTTC. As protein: CASSKSRQKDYNEQFF.